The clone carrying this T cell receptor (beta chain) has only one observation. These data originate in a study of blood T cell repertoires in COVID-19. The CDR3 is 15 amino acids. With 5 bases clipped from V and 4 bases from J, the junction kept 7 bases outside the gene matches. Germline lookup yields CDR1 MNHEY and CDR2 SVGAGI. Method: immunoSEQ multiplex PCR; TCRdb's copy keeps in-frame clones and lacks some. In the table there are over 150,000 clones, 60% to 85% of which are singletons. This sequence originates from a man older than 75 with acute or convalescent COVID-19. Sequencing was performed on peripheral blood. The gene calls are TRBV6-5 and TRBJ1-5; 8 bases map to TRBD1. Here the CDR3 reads CASSKQGGRNQPQHF. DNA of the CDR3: TGTGCCAGCAGTAAACAGGGGGGGAGGAATCAGCCCCAGCATTTT.